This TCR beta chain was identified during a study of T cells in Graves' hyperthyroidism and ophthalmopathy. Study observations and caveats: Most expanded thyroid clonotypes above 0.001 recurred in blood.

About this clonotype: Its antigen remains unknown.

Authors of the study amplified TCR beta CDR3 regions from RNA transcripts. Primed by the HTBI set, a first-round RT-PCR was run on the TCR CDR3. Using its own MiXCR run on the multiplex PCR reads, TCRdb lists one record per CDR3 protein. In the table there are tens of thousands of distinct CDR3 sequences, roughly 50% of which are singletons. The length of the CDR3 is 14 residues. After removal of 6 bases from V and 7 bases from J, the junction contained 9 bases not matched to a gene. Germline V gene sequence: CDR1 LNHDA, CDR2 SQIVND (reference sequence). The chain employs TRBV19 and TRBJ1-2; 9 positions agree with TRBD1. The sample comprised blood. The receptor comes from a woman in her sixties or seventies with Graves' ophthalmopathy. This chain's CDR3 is CASRRDRVASGYTF. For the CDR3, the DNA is TGTGCCAGTAGGCGGGACAGGGTGGCGAGTGGCTACACCTTC. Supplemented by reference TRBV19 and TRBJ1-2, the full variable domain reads DGGITQSPKYLFRKEGQNVTLSCEQNLNHDAMYWYRQDPGQGLRLIYYSQIVNDFQKGDIAEGYSVSREKKESFPLTVTSAQKNPTAFYLCASRRDRVASGYTFGSGTRLTVV.